This TCR beta chain originates from a study of early T cells in non-severe SARS-CoV-2 infection. V shed 11 bases and J shed 0 bases, with 12 bases lying between them. The CDR3 loop spans 13 amino acids. CDR1 is MNHEY, CDR2 SVGAGI, per germline. TCRdb called the 5' RACE reads again in MiXCR, with one record for every CDR3 protein. The table has 70,000 to 95,000 distinct CDR3 sequences, about 16% seen once. This receptor was obtained from an adult who was a healthcare worker with PCR-confirmed SARS-CoV-2 infection or an uninfected control (not recorded which). The rearrangement uses TRBV6-5 and TRBJ2-3; no clear D gene. The source material was whole blood. CDR3: CAHGRGSTDTQYF. The CDR3 coding sequence is TGTGCCCACGGACGCGGTAGCACAGATACGCAGTATTTT.